The clone carrying this T cell receptor beta chain was seen only once. Its antigen remains unidentified. Described time point: blood 4 weeks post-SBRT, at nephrectomy. Specified treatment: 15 Gy SBRT to primary tumor, nephrectomy 4 weeks later. The patient's renal cell carcinoma had clear cell pathology. The entry originates in a study of radiation and T cells in renal cell carcinoma. V was pared by 5 bases and J by 5 bases, with 5 bases of the junction left unmatched. This CDR3 has 15 residues. Looked up from germline, CDR1 is SEHNR and CDR2 is FQNEAQ (reference sequence). Libraries were prepared by immunoSEQ multiplex PCR; TCRdb keeps only in-frame clonotypes and omits some of them. Of around 180,000 clones detected, 88% appear once; the ten largest clones hold around 11%. General study results and limits: Pretreatment tumor biopsies were lacking, so baseline clonotypes are unknown.

This TCR came from a woman in her forties or fifties with renal cell carcinoma. The rearrangement uses TRBV7-9 and TRBJ1-5; 11 bases map to TRBD1. The starting material was blood, obtained from a patient whose treatment included radiotherapy and nephrectomy. In DNA form, the CDR3 reads TGTGCCAGCAGCCCCGGGACAGGGGGATATCAGCCCCAGCATTTT. Its translation: CASSPGTGGYQPQHF.